The 27 T cell receptor beta chains listed next were all sequenced from one sample in a study of identical twins. TCRdb processed the 5' RACE reads anew with MiXCR; each CDR3 protein has one entry. The sample lists fewer than 650,000 distinct CDR3 sequences, 9.6% occurring once. The sample also formed part of further work on yellow fever vaccine responses in identical twins.

Source material: PBMCs. These receptors were collected from a woman aged 18-35 years in good health.

The gene calls are TRBV7-2 and TRBJ2-2; TRBD2 agrees at 8 bases. Per the germline V gene, CDR1 is SGHTA and CDR2 is FQGNSA. The trim removed 1 base at V and 4 bases at J, leaving 8 bases unmatched. The CDR3 totals 17 residues. DNA of the CDR3: TGTGCCAGCAGCTTAGGGGTCCGGGGGGGTAGCACCGGGGAGCTGTTTTTT. Translation: CASSLGVRGGSTGELFF.

This clonotype was seen repeatedly, ten times or more. V usage is TRBV29-1 and J usage is TRBJ2-3, with a possible D match to TRBD2 (5 bases). Trimming removed 5 bases from V and 0 bases from J, with 15 bases in between. The CDR3 extends over 15 amino acids. Looked up from germline, CDR1 is SQVTM and CDR2 is ANQGSEA. The CDR3 spells CSVYGLGRSTDTQYF. In nucleotides, the CDR3 is TGCAGCGTTTATGGACTGGGGAGAAGCACAGATACGCAGTATTTT.

This clonotype was seen more than once but under ten times. V and J are TRBV11-2 and TRBJ2-7; 11 nucleotides agree with TRBD1. Germline trimming cut 3 bases from V and 5 bases from J; bases unmatched to any gene: 15. This CDR3 is built from 18 residues. Germline V lookup: CDR1 SGHAT, CDR2 FQNNGV. Here the CDR3 reads CASSLGVVFRDRGDEQYF. DNA of the CDR3: TGTGCCAGCAGCTTGGGGGTTGTGTTCCGGGACAGGGGGGACGAGCAGTACTTC.

This clonotype occurred a few times. The rearrangement uses TRBV20-1 and TRBJ2-1; D perhaps matches TRBD2 (6 bases). This CDR3 is built from 12 residues. From germline, CDR1 is DFQATT and CDR2 SNEGSKA (reference sequence). Deletions cut 6 bases from V and 4 bases from J, with 10 bases between. CDR3 region: CSATDYYNEQFF. CDR3 bases: TGCAGTGCCACGGACTATTACAATGAGCAGTTCTTC.

This chain uses TRBV6-5 with TRBJ2-7, with D possibly being TRBD1 (6 bases). The CDR3 is 14 amino acids. Germline V lookup: CDR1 MNHEY, CDR2 SVGAGI. Trimming took 4 bases from V and 3 from J, leaving 13 bases between them. In nucleotides, the CDR3 is TGTGCCAGCAGTTCCGGGACACTAGACTACGAGCAGTACTTC. Its translation: CASSSGTLDYEQYF.

This clonotype was observed at least ten times. This chain connects TRBV5-6 to TRBJ2-7; TRBD1 matches at 8 bases. Germline V CDR1 and CDR2: SGHDT, YYEEEE. The CDR3 covers 15 residues. Trimming cost V 5 bases and J 3 bases; bases outside gene matches: 10. In DNA form, the CDR3 reads TGTGCCAGCAGGGATTGGACAGGGAGATACTACGAGCAGTACTTC. Encoded protein: CASRDWTGRYYEQYF. Using reference TRBV5-6 and TRBJ2-7 for the parts outside the CDR3, the full variable domain is DAGVTQSPTHLIKTRGQQVTLRCSPKSGHDTVSWYQQALGQGPQFIFQYYEEEERQRGNFPDRFSGHQFPNYSSELNVNALLLGDSALYLCASRDWTGRYYEQYFGPGTRLTVT.

The chain couples TRBV2 to TRBJ2-5; 13 bases align to TRBD2. Per germline, CDR1 SNHLY and CDR2 FYNNEI. The CDR3 is 18 amino acids. The V segment lost 5 bases and the J segment 5 bases; nucleotides outside the gene matches: 14. The CDR3 reads CASSPSGLAGVTAETQYF. The CDR3 DNA follows: TGTGCCAGCAGTCCTTCCGGACTAGCGGGAGTTACTGCGGAGACCCAGTACTTC.

In this sample, this clonotype turned up a few times. This sequence joins TRBV3-1 and TRBJ1-1; maybe TRBD1 (5 bases). CDR1 LGHDT and CDR2 YNNKEL come from the germline V gene (reference sequence). The CDR3 totals 15 residues. The ends were cut back, 1 base at V and 2 bases at J, with 11 bases in the middle. CDR3 bases: TGTGCCAGCAGCCAAGGAACAGGCTTCAACACTGAAGCTTTCTTT. Translated: CASSQGTGFNTEAFF.

At least ten counts were recorded for this clonotype. The CDR3 loop reads CAISGQASEQYF. The CDR3, as DNA: TGTGCCATCAGTGGACAGGCGTCCGAGCAGTACTTC. The gene calls are TRBV10-3 and TRBJ2-7; a possible D gene is TRBD1 (6 bases). Germline V CDR1 and CDR2: ENHRY, SYGVKD. The CDR3 contains 12 residues. V gave up 4 bases and J gave up 6 bases, with 10 bases separating them.

This clonotype was seen only once. J is TRBJ2-1 and V is TRBV20-1, with 10 bases aligning to TRBD2. CDR3 length equals 15 residues. CDR1 is DFQATT and CDR2 is SNEGSKA in the germline V gene (reference sequence). V trimming: 0 bases; J trimming: 8 bases; junction bases outside the gene matches: 7. CDR3 in amino acids: CSARDPSGSIDEQFF. CDR3 DNA: TGCAGTGCTAGAGATCCTAGCGGGAGTATCGATGAGCAGTTCTTC.

This clonotype was counted ten times or more. V is TRBV2 and J is TRBJ1-1; 9 bases are shared with TRBD1. J was trimmed by 8 bases and V by 4 bases; bases with no gene match: 5. This CDR3 has 13 amino acids. Germline CDR1 SNHLY, CDR2 FYNNEI. The CDR3 loop reads CASSGGTGTEAFF. The CDR3 DNA sequence: TGTGCCAGCAGTGGGGGGACAGGGACAGAAGCTTTCTTT.

There are many counts of this clonotype. The chain combines TRBV20-1 with TRBJ1-2; D call uncertain. V was shortened by 5 bases and J by 8 bases, with 12 bases between the two germline ends. Germline lookup yields CDR1 DFQATT and CDR2 SNEGSKA (reference sequence). The CDR3 loop spans 11 amino acids. CDR3 DNA: TGCAGTGCTCGACTCCCGGAGGGCTACACCTTC. This codes for CSARLPEGYTF.

This clonotype came up a few times. The chain recombines TRBV20-1 with TRBJ1-5; 8 bases match TRBD1. Germline assignment: CDR1 DFQATT and CDR2 SNEGSKA (reference sequence). This CDR3 spans 14 amino acids. J lost 4 bases, V lost 3 bases, and 5 bases had no gene match. CDR3 loop: CSARTGERNQPQHF. In DNA form, the CDR3 reads TGCAGTGCTAGGACAGGGGAAAGGAATCAGCCCCAGCATTTT.

V and J are TRBV12-3 or TRBV12-4 and TRBJ2-1; D not resolved. Trimming pared 1 base from V and 5 bases from J, leaving 9 bases between. The CDR3 is 14 amino acids. This CDR3 is CASSLGSADNEQFF. The CDR3 region has the DNA TGTGCCAGCAGTTTAGGGTCGGCCGACAATGAGCAGTTCTTC.

The chain employs TRBV5-1 and TRBJ2-7; D gene unclear. The CDR3 has 14 amino acids. Between the trimmed V and J ends, which lost 5 bases and 2 bases, there was a span of 14 bases. CDR1 is SGHRS and CDR2 is YFSETQ in the germline V gene. CDR3 nucleotide sequence: TGCGCCAGCAGTACCGCCGTAAGGCCCTACGAGCAGTACTTC. Its translation: CASSTAVRPYEQYF.

This clonotype was counted many times. V is TRBV12-3 or TRBV12-4 and J is TRBJ1-6, with 7 bases that match TRBD1. V shed 5 bases and J 8 bases; nucleotides not matched to a gene: 6. The CDR3 is 14 amino acids. The CDR3: CASSPDRRDSPLHF. In nucleotides, the CDR3 is TGTGCCAGCAGTCCGGACAGGAGGGATTCACCCCTCCACTTT.

With regard to this clonotype: Its ends do not fully match the called genes, so a read error is possible. The DNA of the CDR3 is TGTGCCAGCACCCAACGGGACAGAAGCGCAGATACGCAGTATTTT. This translates into CASTQRDRSADTQYF. The chain couples TRBV3-1 to TRBJ2-3; TRBD1 matches 7 bases. The CDR3 is 15 amino acids. CDR1 is LGHDT, CDR2 YNNKEL, per germline (reference sequence).

This clonotype was observed many times. The chain couples TRBV4-1 to TRBJ1-6; D is possibly TRBD1 (5 bases). Looked up from germline, CDR1 is MGHRA and CDR2 is YSYEKL. Trimming took off 0 bases at V and 10 bases at J, with 16 bases between the two ends. This CDR3 is 16 amino acids long. In DNA, the CDR3 is TGCGCCAGCAGCCAAGATGACTGGAGGGGCAACTCACCCCTCCACTTT. This codes for CASSQDDWRGNSPLHF.

This clonotype appeared a few times. V and J are TRBV7-9 and TRBJ2-7, with 8 positions matching TRBD2. Germline V gene data show CDR1 as SEHNR and CDR2 as FQNEAQ (reference sequence). The ends lost 8 bases at V and 0 bases at J; junction bases unmatched: 9. This CDR3 region has 15 residues. The CDR3 coding sequence is TGTGCCAGCTCTGGCTGGGCGGGGGGCTCCTACGAGCAGTACTTC. It is translated as CASSGWAGGSYEQYF.

The chain couples TRBV11-1 to TRBJ1-1; tentatively, D is TRBD1 (6 bases). The CDR3 contains 16 residues. Looked up from germline, CDR1 is SGHAT and CDR2 is FQDESV (reference sequence). Trimming left V 2 bases short and J 1 base short, with 14 bases between. This CDR3 reads CASSLRFTGRNTEAFF. The CDR3 DNA follows: TGTGCCAGCAGCTTAAGGTTTACAGGGCGGAACACTGAAGCTTTCTTT.

This clonotype was counted many times. This sequence joins TRBV7-2 and TRBJ1-2; 10 bases map to TRBD1. The ends lost 4 bases at V and 4 bases at J; junction bases unmatched: 3. Germline V gene lookup returns CDR1 SGHTA and CDR2 FQGNSA. This CDR3 is 14 amino acids long. As DNA, the CDR3 is TGTGCCAGCAGCTCGGGACAGGGGAGCTATGGCTACACCTTC. It specifies CASSSGQGSYGYTF.

This clonotype was counted at least ten times. The J gene is TRBJ2-6, the V gene TRBV6-4; D not certain. Deletions cut 8 bases from V and 1 base from J, with 9 bases between. The length of the CDR3 is 14 residues. Germline V gene sequence: CDR1 MRHNA, CDR2 SNTAGT. The DNA for the CDR3 is TGTGCCAGCGGTACGACGTCTGGGGCCAACGTCCTGACTTTC. This sequence encodes CASGTTSGANVLTF.

This clonotype was observed a few times. The CDR3 DNA follows: TGTGCCATCAGTGATTCCGGACAGGGCGATCAGCCCCAGCATTTT. It is translated as CAISDSGQGDQPQHF. The V and J genes are TRBV10-3 and TRBJ1-5; 8 bases map to TRBD1. The CDR3 totals 15 residues. V dropped 3 bases and J dropped 5; count of bases not matched to a gene: 6. Germline V gives CDR1 ENHRY, CDR2 SYGVKD.

This clonotype appeared many times. V gene TRBV20-1 combines with J gene TRBJ2-2, with D possibly called TRBD1 or TRBD2 (5 bases each). The CDR3 covers 12 residues. The V and J ends lost 6 bases and 4 bases respectively, with 9 bases between them. Germline V gene lookup returns CDR1 DFQATT and CDR2 SNEGSKA (reference sequence). The CDR3 loop is CSARDPTGELFF. Written as DNA, the CDR3 is TGCAGTGCAAGGGACCCCACCGGGGAGCTGTTTTTT.

The V gene is TRBV7-8, the J gene TRBJ2-3; D possibly corresponds to TRBD2 (5 bases). Per the germline V gene, CDR1 is SGHVS and CDR2 is FQNEAQ. Trimming removed 0 bases at V and 1 base at J, with 11 bases between. The CDR3 has 16 residues. This CDR3 reads CASSLAVLGGTDTQYF. CDR3 DNA: TGTGCCAGCAGCTTAGCCGTTCTCGGGGGCACAGATACGCAGTATTTT.

This clonotype was picked up a small number of times. The chain has TRBV14 and TRBJ2-1, with 7 bases matching TRBD1. CDR1 SGHDN and CDR2 FVKESK come from the germline V gene. The trim removed 9 bases at V and 2 bases at J, leaving 13 bases unmatched. The CDR3 spans 16 residues. The CDR3 protein is CARSPGTGVTYNEQFF. The CDR3 coding sequence is TGTGCCAGAAGTCCGGGAACAGGGGTAACCTACAATGAGCAGTTCTTC.

The V call is TRBV4-1, the J call TRBJ2-7; 12 nucleotides match TRBD2. V shed 3 bases and J 2 bases; nucleotides not matched to a gene: 2. This CDR3 has 15 residues. From germline, CDR1 is MGHRA and CDR2 YSYEKL. The CDR3 loop reads CASSHSSGGAYEQYF. For the CDR3, the DNA is TGCGCCAGCAGCCACTCTAGCGGGGGGGCCTACGAGCAGTACTTC.